This entry lists 28 T cell receptor beta chains sequenced from one sample in a study of T-cell reconstitution after alpha-beta-depleted transplantation in children. As it was prepared, the TCRbeta library received unique molecular identifiers. Each CDR3 protein gets one entry after TCRdb re-called the PCR reads with MiXCR. The sample lists about 980,000 distinct CDR3 sequences; less than 30% were seen once. The sample here was PBMCs, mostly from graft donor cells, taken 360 days after TCRalphabeta/CD19-depleted stem cell transplant. Receptors originate from a boy younger than two who had a stem cell transplant for SCID, so the T cells may come from the graft donor.

The chain is built from TRBV7-9 and TRBJ2-2; D is ambiguous. V lost 4 bases and J 0 bases, leaving 12 bases between the germline ends. This CDR3 is 16 amino acids long. The germline gives CDR1 SEHNR, CDR2 FQNEAQ (reference sequence). Here the CDR3 reads CASSSPGQPNTGELFF. CDR3 bases: TGTGCCAGCAGCTCCCCTGGTCAACCGAACACCGGGGAGCTGTTTTTT.

This clonotype has just a few counts. The chain links TRBV9 to TRBJ2-1; D possibly matches TRBD1 or TRBD2 (5 bases each). CDR3 length: 16 amino acids. The germline V gene has CDR1 SGDLS and CDR2 YYNGEE. V gave up 0 bases and J gave up 0 bases, with 10 bases separating them. The chain's CDR3 is CASSVVPGTSYNEQFF. Here the CDR3 DNA reads TGTGCCAGCAGCGTAGTGCCGGGGACCTCCTACAATGAGCAGTTCTTC.

The chain combines TRBV28 with TRBJ2-1; 15 bases are shared with TRBD2. After removal of 5 bases from V and 5 bases from J, the junction contained 13 bases not matched to a gene. This CDR3 contains 19 residues. Looked up from germline, CDR1 is MDHEN and CDR2 is SYDVKM. CDR3: CASSPRRTSGGGPNNEQFF. The CDR3 bases are TGTGCCAGCAGTCCCCGACGGACTAGCGGGGGGGGCCCGAACAATGAGCAGTTCTTC. The full variable domain, rest sourced from reference TRBV28 and TRBJ2-1, is DVKVTQSSRYLVKRTGEKVFLECVQDMDHENMFWYRQDPGLGLRLIYFSYDVKMKEKGDIPEGYSVSREKKERFSLILESASTNQTSMYLCASSPRRTSGGGPNNEQFFGPGTRLTVL.

This clonotype was found once. J is TRBJ1-5 and V is TRBV19; no reliable D call. Germline loops: CDR1 LNHDA, CDR2 SQIVND (reference sequence). The CDR3 loop spans 16 amino acids. V was trimmed by 5 bases and J by 5 bases, leaving 19 bases between them. In DNA form, the CDR3 reads TGTGCCAGTAGTTACCACAAGGTTGGGCCCGATCAGCCCCAGCATTTT. This sequence encodes CASSYHKVGPDQPQHF.

This clonotype came up a few times. This rearrangement joins TRBV3-1 to TRBJ2-3, with 7 bases that match TRBD2. Germline assignment: CDR1 LGHDT and CDR2 YNNKEL (reference sequence). Trimming took 11 bases from V and 6 from J; bases not matched to a gene: 11. The CDR3 runs 13 residues. CDR3 in DNA: TGTGCCTCCTCCGGGACTACCCTCGATACGCAGTATTTT. This encodes CASSGTTLDTQYF.

This clonotype has more than one count but fewer than ten. This chain links TRBV5-1 with TRBJ2-7; no definite D call. The CDR3 extends over 13 amino acids. Germline V lookup: CDR1 SGHRS, CDR2 YFSETQ. Trimming cost V 3 bases and J 2 bases, with 9 bases left between them. CDR3 coding DNA: TGCGCCAGCAGCTCAACTGTTACCTACGAGCAGTACTTC. Translated, it gives CASSSTVTYEQYF.

The rearrangement uses TRBV9 and TRBJ2-7, with 8 bases identical to TRBD2. This CDR3 is 15 amino acids long. Germline CDR1 is SGDLS and CDR2 is YYNGEE. V gave up 0 bases and J gave up 4 bases; unmatched junction bases: 6. The CDR3 here is CASSVGGSGAYEQYF. The DNA for the CDR3 is TGTGCCAGCAGCGTAGGAGGTAGCGGGGCATACGAGCAGTACTTC.

In its sample, this clonotype was seen a few times. J is TRBJ2-7 and V is TRBV4-2; 9 bases are a match to TRBD2. Looked up from germline, CDR1 is LGHNA and CDR2 is YNFKEQ. V shed 0 bases, J shed 3 bases, and the junction held 12 bases outside the gene matches. There are 18 residues in the CDR3. The CDR3 nucleotides read TGTGCCAGCAGCCAAGAGCTCGGCGGGGGGGCGGATCTCTACGAGCAGTACTTC. As protein: CASSQELGGGADLYEQYF.

This clonotype was recorded at least ten times. This chain connects TRBV12-3 or TRBV12-4 to TRBJ2-2; no firm D call. Between the trimmed V and J ends, which lost 6 bases and 2 bases, there was a span of 10 bases. CDR3 length: 14 amino acids. The CDR3 reads CASRGQTNTGELFF. The CDR3 DNA reads TGTGCCAGCAGAGGTCAGACAAACACCGGGGAGCTGTTTTTT.

This clonotype was seen a few times. The chain employs TRBV27 and TRBJ2-6; no definite D call. CDR1 MNHEY and CDR2 SMNVEV come from the germline V gene (reference sequence). Trimming removed 0 bases from V and 0 bases from J, with 15 bases in between. CDR3 size: 19 residues. In nucleotides, the CDR3 is TGTGCCAGCAGTTTATCCAGGTTCTATTCGCGCTCTGGGGCCAACGTCCTGACTTTC. Its translation: CASSLSRFYSRSGANVLTF.

The rearrangement joins TRBV7-6 to TRBJ1-1; 7 nucleotides align to TRBD1. V shed 5 bases, J shed 0 bases, and the junction held 15 bases outside the gene matches. The V gene's germline CDR1 is SGHVS and CDR2 FNYEAQ. The CDR3 runs 18 residues. The CDR3 loop is CASSQLQGSRDLNTEAFF. CDR3 in DNA: TGTGCCAGCAGCCAATTACAGGGGTCGAGAGACTTGAACACTGAAGCTTTCTTT.

In its sample, this clonotype was seen a few times. The chain links TRBV12-3 or TRBV12-4 to TRBJ1-5; D unclear. The CDR3 loop spans 15 amino acids. The V gene lost 2 bases and the J gene lost 0 bases, with 8 bases spanning the gap. CDR3 in amino acids: CASSLRGFSNQPQHF. The DNA of the CDR3 is TGTGCCAGCAGTTTACGGGGATTTAGCAATCAGCCCCAGCATTTT.

This clonotype has only one observation. This rearrangement joins TRBV20-1 to TRBJ2-3; a possible D gene is TRBD2 (5 bases). V lost 6 bases, J lost 2 bases, and 18 bases lay in between. The V gene's germline CDR1 is DFQATT and CDR2 SNEGSKA (reference sequence). This CDR3 region has 15 residues. The CDR3 protein is CSAQGGQRNTDTQYF. The CDR3 DNA reads as TGCAGTGCCCAAGGTGGGCAGCGGAACACAGATACGCAGTATTTT.

CDR3 sequence: CASSYYGRSTEAFF. The CDR3 coding sequence is TGTGCCAGCAGCTATTACGGACGGAGCACTGAAGCTTTCTTT. The chain combines TRBV7-2 with TRBJ1-1; unclear D gene. Per the germline V gene, CDR1 is SGHTA and CDR2 is FQGNSA. The CDR3 totals 14 residues. V lost 4 bases and J lost 4, with 13 bases in between. The variable domain in full, completed from reference TRBV7-2 and TRBJ1-1, reads GAGVSQSPSNKVTEKGKDVELRCDPISGHTALYWYRQSLGQGLEFLIYFQGNSAPDKSGLPSDRFSAERTGGSVSTLTIQRTQQEDSAVYLCASSYYGRSTEAFFGQGTRLTVV.

The gene calls are TRBV5-1 and TRBJ1-3, with 8 bases that match TRBD1. The germline V gene has CDR1 SGHRS and CDR2 YFSETQ. The CDR3 is 15 amino acids. Trimming took 0 bases from V and 6 from J; bases not matched to a gene: 5. The CDR3 sequence: CASSLAGTGENTIYF. CDR3 in DNA: TGCGCCAGCAGCTTGGCCGGGACAGGCGAAAACACCATATATTTT.

A single count supports this clonotype. The rearrangement joins TRBV24-1 to TRBJ2-3; D is possibly TRBD1 (5 bases). Looked up from germline, CDR1 is KGHDR and CDR2 is SFDVKD. With 4 bases removed from V and 4 bases from J, the gap between germline ends came to 14 bases. The CDR3 consists of 15 residues. CDR3 loop: CATSELGVEADTQYF. The CDR3 region has the DNA TGTGCCACCAGTGAGCTAGGGGTGGAAGCAGATACGCAGTATTTT.

V and J are TRBV6-1 and TRBJ2-4; D not resolved. CDR3 size: 18 residues. The V gene's germline CDR1 is MNHNS and CDR2 SASEGT. Trimming cost V 9 bases and J 3 bases, with 27 bases left between them. The CDR3 DNA reads TGTGCCAGGGAGAGAAGGACCCCCAAAGGCCGAGGCAAAAACATTCAGTACTTC. Protein: CARERRTPKGRGKNIQYF.

This clonotype was found a few times. The V call is TRBV7-2, the J call TRBJ2-7; D might be TRBD1 (6 bases). Germline CDR1 SGHTA, CDR2 FQGNSA. The CDR3 extends over 14 amino acids. V shed 4 bases and J shed 1 base, with 11 bases lying between them. The CDR3: CASSSRGQSYEQYF. CDR3 bases: TGTGCCAGCAGCTCCCGAGGACAGTCCTACGAGCAGTACTTC. The full variable domain, in which reference TRBV7-2 and TRBJ2-7 provide the parts outside the CDR3, is GAGVSQSPSNKVTEKGKDVELRCDPISGHTALYWYRQSLGQGLEFLIYFQGNSAPDKSGLPSDRFSAERTGGSVSTLTIQRTQQEDSAVYLCASSSRGQSYEQYFGPGTRLTVT.

The chain carries TRBV20-1 and TRBJ1-4, with D possibly matching TRBD1 (5 bases). Germline loops: CDR1 DFQATT, CDR2 SNEGSKA (reference sequence). The V gene lost 6 bases and the J gene lost 7 bases, with 15 bases spanning the gap. The CDR3 totals 13 residues. CDR3 amino acids: CSADGRAGEKLFF. The DNA of the CDR3 is TGCAGTGCCGACGGCAGGGCTGGTGAAAAACTGTTTTTT.

With respect to this clonotype: It may be a read error: a sequence one base away is much more abundant. This rearrangement joins TRBV12-3 or TRBV12-4 to TRBJ2-1; maybe TRBD1 (5 bases). The CDR3 extends over 13 amino acids. The CDR3 coding sequence is TGTGCCAGCAGTTTGGGTACGGACAATGGGCAGTTCTTC. Its protein product is CASSLGTDNGQFF.

The chain carries TRBV28 and TRBJ1-1, with a tentative D call TRBD1 (5 bases). The CDR3 extends over 13 amino acids. The germline V gene encodes CDR1 MDHEN and CDR2 SYDVKM. The V end was cut by 6 bases, the J end by 3 bases, with 11 bases between. The chain's CDR3 is CASSADTYTEAFF. The DNA of the CDR3 is TGTGCCAGCAGCGCGGACACTTACACTGAAGCTTTCTTT.

This sequence joins TRBV5-1 and TRBJ2-3; 7 nucleotides line up with TRBD2. V was clipped by 4 bases and J by 0 bases; unmatched bases: 11. CDR3 length: 17 residues. Germline loops: CDR1 SGHRS, CDR2 YFSETQ. CDR3 sequence: CASSKPGLSTSTDTQYF. CDR3 DNA: TGCGCCAGCAGCAAACCGGGACTATCAACTAGCACAGATACGCAGTATTTT.

The chain combines TRBV20-1 with TRBJ2-1; D might be TRBD2 (7 bases). Germline lookup yields CDR1 DFQATT and CDR2 SNEGSKA (reference sequence). Trimming shortened V by 7 bases and J by 4 bases, and 11 bases separated the two germline ends. The CDR3 spans 12 residues. CDR3: CSGEGGYNEQFF. CDR3 DNA: TGCAGTGGGGAGGGGGGTTACAATGAGCAGTTCTTC.

The V call is TRBV12-3 or TRBV12-4, the J call TRBJ2-3, with D possibly being TRBD1 (5 bases). The germline V and J ends were trimmed by 3 bases and 11 bases, with 12 bases remaining between them. This CDR3 has 12 residues. CDR3 loop: CASSFTKRGQYF. Here the CDR3 DNA reads TGTGCCAGCAGTTTTACGAAAAGGGGGCAGTATTTT.

This clonotype was seen only a few times. The chain recombines TRBV15 with TRBJ2-7; the D gene is possibly TRBD2 (6 bases). CDR3 length: 16 amino acids. In germline, CDR1 is LNHNV, CDR2 YYDKDF (reference sequence). Between the trimmed V and J ends, which lost 2 bases and 2 bases, there was a span of 16 bases. The CDR3 DNA reads TGTGCCACCAGCAGAACCCGTGGGGGGAAAGCCTACGAGCAGTACTTC. This codes for CATSRTRGGKAYEQYF. Using reference TRBV15 and TRBJ2-7 for the parts outside the CDR3, the full variable domain is DAMVIQNPRYQVTQFGKPVTLSCSQTLNHNVMYWYQQKSSQAPKLLFHYYDKDFNNEADTPDNFQSRRPNTSFCFLDIRSPGLGDTAMYLCATSRTRGGKAYEQYFGPGTRLTVT.

This clonotype was recorded once. The chain recombines TRBV7-3 with TRBJ1-2; 10 nucleotides line up with TRBD1. J lost 8 bases, V lost 5 bases, and 11 bases had no gene match. Germline V gene lookup returns CDR1 SGHTA and CDR2 FQGTGA. The CDR3 length is 15 residues. The CDR3 sequence is CASSQETGGASGYTF. CDR3 in DNA: TGTGCCAGCAGCCAGGAGACAGGGGGCGCGTCCGGCTACACCTTC.

This rearrangement joins TRBV7-9 to TRBJ2-2, with D unclear. The germline V gene encodes CDR1 SEHNR and CDR2 FQNEAQ (reference sequence). V gave up 3 bases and J gave up 0 bases, with 11 bases separating them. The CDR3 has 16 residues. The CDR3 loop reads CASSFQSWPNTGELFF. The CDR3 DNA follows: TGTGCCAGCAGCTTTCAAAGTTGGCCGAACACCGGGGAGCTGTTTTTT. The full variable domain, in which reference TRBV7-9 and TRBJ2-2 provide the parts outside the CDR3, is DTGVSQNPRHKITKRGQNVTFRCDPISEHNRLYWYRQTLGQGPEFLTYFQNEAQLEKSRLLSDRFSAERPKGSFSTLEIQRTEQGDSAMYLCASSFQSWPNTGELFFGEGSRLTVL.

This clonotype was detected a few times. V is TRBV7-7 and J is TRBJ2-2; possible D gene TRBD2, 6 bases. V was shortened by 5 bases and J by 4 bases, with 11 bases between the two germline ends. From germline, CDR1 is SSHAT and CDR2 FNYEAQ (reference sequence). The CDR3 runs to 14 residues. The CDR3 sequence is CASSPQEGTGELFF. The CDR3 DNA sequence: TGTGCCAGCAGCCCCCAGGAGGGCACCGGGGAGCTGTTTTTT.